A single sample is the source of the 11 T cell receptor beta chains below, sequenced in a study of metastatic and nonmetastatic thyroid tumors. TCRdb reanalyzed the PCR reads with MiXCR. Among about 90,000 clones, approximately 9% were seen once, and the ten largest hold around 8.8%. Thyroid surgery took place with no prior treatment in any patient. The material sequenced was blood. The source is a female donor with papillary thyroid cancer or a benign thyroid nodule (not recorded which). Some clones in this sample may be carry-over from other donors' samples.

This clone was recorded a few times. This chain links TRBV3-1 with TRBJ1-4; D not certain. V was cut by 5 bases and J by 5 bases, with 9 bases left in between. Germline V lookup: CDR1 LGHDT, CDR2 YNNKEL (reference sequence). CDR3 size: 13 residues. CDR3 amino acids: CASSDRTNEKLFF. In nucleotides, the CDR3 is TGTGCCAGCAGCGATAGGACGAATGAAAAACTGTTTTTT.

The table lists this clone with a few counts. The chain couples TRBV20-1 to TRBJ2-1; no clear D gene. The V end was cut by 1 base, the J end by 10 bases, with 11 bases between. There are 12 residues in the CDR3. Germline CDR1 is DFQATT and CDR2 is SNEGSKA (reference sequence). The chain's CDR3 is CSARVGEWEQFF. In DNA form, the CDR3 reads TGCAGTGCTAGAGTCGGTGAGTGGGAGCAGTTCTTC.

This clone was counted many times. With a much larger clone just one base away, this may be a read error. The rearrangement links TRBV20-1 to TRBJ1-3; 7 nucleotides agree with TRBD1. V was pared by 6 bases and J by 9 bases, with 14 bases of the junction left unmatched. Germline CDR1 and CDR2: DFQATT and SNEGSKA (reference sequence). The CDR3 has 14 amino acids. Here the CDR3 DNA reads TGCAGTGCACCGGACAGGAGGCGGATGGGCACCATATATTTT. Its protein product is CSAPDRRRMGTIYF.

This clone occurred many times. The chain uses TRBV7-3 and TRBJ2-7, with a possible D match to TRBD1 (5 bases). Germline V gene lookup returns CDR1 SGHTA and CDR2 FQGTGA. The CDR3 spans 14 residues. Trimming shortened V by 1 base and J by 4 bases, and 11 bases separated the two germline ends. CDR3 region: CASSLNAGPYEQYF. CDR3 nucleotide sequence: TGTGCCAGCAGCTTAAACGCAGGGCCTTACGAGCAGTACTTC.

The sample holds many counts of this clone. The chain combines TRBV28 with TRBJ2-7, with D uncertain. Per the germline V gene, CDR1 is MDHEN and CDR2 is SYDVKM. CDR3 length equals 15 residues. V lost 3 bases and J lost 3, with 15 bases in between. CDR3 DNA sequence: TGTGCCAGCAGTTTTCTACGGATGGCCAACTACGAGCAGTACTTC. Translating it yields CASSFLRMANYEQYF.

V gene TRBV9 combines with J gene TRBJ2-7; no clear D. Germline V gene lookup returns CDR1 SGDLS and CDR2 YYNGEE. Between the trimmed V and J ends, which lost 4 bases and 4 bases, there was a span of 12 bases. This CDR3 contains 13 residues. For the CDR3, the DNA is TGTGCCAGCAGCCCCGGACCGTGGTACGAGCAGTACTTC. Amino acid sequence: CASSPGPWYEQYF.

This clone was observed at least ten times. This sequence joins TRBV24-1 and TRBJ2-7, with a tentative D call TRBD2 (5 bases). The CDR3 is 19 amino acids. V was shortened by 3 bases and J by 3 bases, with 26 bases between the two germline ends. Germline V gene lookup returns CDR1 KGHDR and CDR2 SFDVKD. CDR3 in amino acids: CATSDVLRSGERIHYEQYF. As DNA, the CDR3 is TGTGCCACCAGTGATGTGTTGAGGTCCGGGGAAAGGATTCACTACGAGCAGTACTTC.

This clone was seen ten or more times. This sequence joins TRBV20-1 and TRBJ1-4; tentatively, D is TRBD1 (6 bases). There are 15 residues in the CDR3. Trimming took off 4 bases at V and 5 bases at J, with 17 bases between the two ends. Per the germline V gene, CDR1 is DFQATT and CDR2 is SNEGSKA (reference sequence). The DNA for the CDR3 is TGCAGTGCTACCGGGACACTCAGCGCAAATGAAAAACTGTTTTTT. Its translation: CSATGTLSANEKLFF.

This clone was seen ten or more times. The chain recombines TRBV6-1 with TRBJ1-1, with D unresolved. Germline V CDR1 and CDR2: MNHNS, SASEGT. Trimming took off 10 bases at V and 1 base at J, with 10 bases between the two ends. CDR3 length: 12 residues. The CDR3 nucleotides are TGTGCCACCCACTTTGCGAACACTGAAGCTTTCTTT. Protein: CATHFANTEAFF.

This clone occurred many times. This chain's CDR3 is CASTPDRGLSDTQYF. The CDR3 region has the DNA TGTGCCAGCACCCCGGACAGGGGTTTGTCAGATACGCAGTATTTT. The chain recombines TRBV5-6 with TRBJ2-3; TRBD1 matches at 9 bases. V trimming: 6 bases; J trimming: 4 bases; junction bases outside the gene matches: 9. The CDR3 runs to 15 residues. Germline lookup yields CDR1 SGHDT and CDR2 YYEEEE.

This clone was observed many times. The gene calls are TRBV3-1 and TRBJ2-3; D gene unclear. This CDR3 has 17 amino acids. The germline V and J ends were trimmed by 4 bases and 1 base, with 18 bases remaining between them. Germline V lookup: CDR1 LGHDT, CDR2 YNNKEL (reference sequence). The CDR3 DNA reads as TGTGCCAGCAGCCCTAACTTGGGGTGGGCTGGCACAGATACGCAGTATTTT. It specifies CASSPNLGWAGTDTQYF.